In its sample, the clone carrying this T cell receptor (beta chain) is medium-sized. Time point here: late sampling 161 to 241 days after vaccination in three convalescent patients. The sample originates from a study of vaccination and CD4 T cells after COVID-19. J gave up 4 bases and V 4 bases, and 4 bases lay outside the gene matches. From germline, CDR1 is LNHNV and CDR2 YYDKDF (reference sequence). The CDR3 length is 15 residues. TCRdb recomputed calls from the PCR reads with MiXCR, one row per CDR3 protein. The sample consists of 25,000 to 30,000 distinct CDR3 sequences, about half of them appearing once.

This receptor was obtained from a human donor who had recovered from COVID-19. Sequencing used CD4+ T cells from blood, obtained about 7 months after SARS-CoV-2 vaccination. The chain carries TRBV15 and TRBJ2-3; TRBD2 matches 11 bases. Here the CDR3 reads CATSTGLADSDTQYF. The CDR3, as DNA: TGTGCCACCAGCACGGGACTAGCGGACTCAGATACGCAGTATTTT.